These T cell receptor beta chains were read from a single sample in a study of shared clonotypes between healthy human individuals. Using immunoSEQ multiplex PCR, the repertoire was profiled, and TCRdb retains in-frame clones only, with some absent. The sample has 2 million to 2.5 million clones, approximately 95% seen once. Material: naive CD4+ T cells from PBMCs. Receptors originate from a man in his late teens or twenties in good health. Some clones in this sample may be carry-over from other donors' samples. The CDR3 runs from the conserved cysteine through the conserved F or W. A D gene is named only where the DNA matches it firmly. Where a row states a size, it is once, few, many or the class of an expanded clone; other rows omit it.

V gene	CDR3 length	D gene	clone size	J gene	CDR3 protein	CDR3 DNA
TRBV6-1	13	-	-	TRBJ2-7	CASSGQGVYEQYF	TGTGCCAGCAGTGGGCAGGGCGTCTACGAGCAGTACTTC
TRBV9	14	TRBD2	-	TRBJ2-7	CASSVLAGAYEQYF	TGTGCCAGCAGCGTTCTAGCGGGAGCCTACGAGCAGTACTTC
TRBV19	15	TRBD1	-	TRBJ1-2	CASSIGTEPNYGYTF	TGTGCCAGTAGTATTGGGACAGAGCCAAACTATGGCTACACCTTC
TRBV28	15	TRBD1	-	TRBJ1-6	CASSSPDRVGSPLHF	TGTGCCAGCAGTTCGCCCGACAGGGTTGGGTCACCCCTCCACTTT
TRBV30	12	TRBD2	-	TRBJ2-7	CAWTSGNYEQYF	TGTGCCTGGACTAGCGGGAACTACGAGCAGTACTTC
TRBV15	17	TRBD2	-	TRBJ2-7	CATSRPMTSGSVDEQYF	TGTGCCACCAGCCGACCTATGACTAGCGGGAGTGTGGACGAGCAGTACTTC
TRBV6-1	14	TRBD2	once	TRBJ2-7	CASNLAGGAYEQYF	TGTGCCAGCAATCTAGCGGGGGGAGCCTACGAGCAGTACTTC
TRBV11-2	17	TRBD2	-	TRBJ2-1	CASSPNVLGTSLNEQFF	TGTGCCAGCAGCCCCAACGTCCTTGGGACTAGCCTCAATGAGCAGTTCTTC
TRBV18	13	-	once	TRBJ2-1	CASSPPRGWEQFF	TGTGCCAGCTCACCTCCCAGGGGTTGGGAGCAGTTCTTC
TRBV19	14	TRBD1	-	TRBJ1-2	CASSIYRGDDGYTF	TGTGCCAGTAGTATTTACAGGGGCGACGATGGCTACACCTTC
TRBV6-1	15	-	-	TRBJ2-7	CASTLSLSTAYEQYF	TGTGCCAGCACCTTATCCCTCTCAACGGCCTACGAGCAGTACTTC
TRBV11-2	13	-	few	TRBJ1-3	CASSLWVGNTIYF	TGTGCCAGCAGCTTATGGGTCGGAAACACCATATATTTT
TRBV19	13	-	-	TRBJ2-3	CASRDRPANTQYF	TGTGCCAGTAGGGATCGGCCAGCAAATACGCAGTATTTT
TRBV20-1	10	-	-	TRBJ1-2	CSAAWDGKIF	TGCAGTGCCGCCTGGGACGGGAAGATCTTC
TRBV5-4	14	-	-	TRBJ1-5	CASSFSGGNQPQHF	TGTGCCAGCAGCTTTTCCGGGGGCAATCAGCCCCAGCATTTT
TRBV28	15	-	-	TRBJ2-7	CASSPSREIRVGQYF	TGTGCCAGCAGTCCCTCGCGGGAAATACGTGTAGGGCAGTACTTC
TRBV7-9	19	-	-	TRBJ2-6	CASSLTMGRTSSGANVLTF	TGTGCCAGCAGCTTAACAATGGGCAGAACTTCCTCTGGGGCCAACGTCCTGACTTTC
TRBV25-1	14	-	once	TRBJ1-6	CASSALFWSSPLHF	TGTGCCAGCAGTGCCTTATTCTGGAGCTCACCCCTCCACTTT
TRBV27	14	TRBD2	once	TRBJ2-7	CASSASGPYYEQYF	TGTGCCAGCAGTGCTAGCGGACCGTACTACGAGCAGTACTTC
TRBV6-1	14	-	-	TRBJ2-3	CATDGTVSTDTQYF	TGTGCCACCGATGGTACAGTTAGCACAGATACGCAGTATTTT
TRBV18	14	-	-	TRBJ1-4	CASSPRDLNEKLFF	TGTGCCAGCTCACCACGGGACCTTAATGAAAAACTGTTTTTT
TRBV6-1	16	-	once	TRBJ1-1	CASSELLQYSSTEAFF	TGTGCCAGCAGTGAACTCTTACAGTATTCGAGCACTGAAGCTTTCTTT
TRBV5-5	14	TRBD1	once	TRBJ1-2	CASSLGQINYGYTF	TGTGCCAGCAGCCTGGGACAGATTAACTATGGCTACACCTTC
TRBV4-1	17	TRBD2	once	TRBJ2-1	CASRSGTSGSFDNEQFF	TGCGCCAGCAGGTCCGGGACTAGCGGGAGTTTTGACAATGAGCAGTTCTTC
TRBV6-1	17	TRBD2	-	TRBJ2-3	CASSETRLAGVPDTQYF	TGTGCCAGCAGTGAGACCAGACTAGCGGGAGTACCAGATACGCAGTATTTT
TRBV19	16	-	-	TRBJ1-2	CASSIALSSRNYGYTF	TGTGCCAGTAGTATAGCCCTCAGCAGCCGAAACTATGGCTACACCTTC
TRBV6-5	16	-	once	TRBJ2-2	CASSFQAPRVTGELFF	TGTGCCAGCAGTTTCCAGGCCCCCAGGGTCACCGGGGAGCTGTTTTTT
TRBV5-1	15	-	-	TRBJ1-3	CASSLETIAGNTIYF	TGCGCCAGCAGCTTGGAAACCATTGCTGGAAACACCATATATTTT
TRBV5-8	14	-	-	TRBJ1-5	CASSLVNPNQPQHF	TGTGCCAGCAGCTTGGTCAACCCCAATCAGCCCCAGCATTTT
TRBV7-2	16	-	-	TRBJ2-7	CASSSADISKAYEQYF	TGTGCCAGCAGCAGCGCCGACATCTCGAAGGCCTACGAGCAGTACTTC
TRBV5-1	15	-	-	TRBJ2-7	CASSLASQNSYEQYF	TGCGCCAGCAGCTTGGCCTCACAGAACTCCTACGAGCAGTACTTC
TRBV11-2	16	-	few	TRBJ2-2	CASSYPTPRDTGELFF	TGTGCCAGCAGCTACCCCACCCCGCGGGACACCGGGGAGCTGTTTTTT
TRBV25-1	15	TRBD2	-	TRBJ2-3	CASSLSGSLTDTQYF	TGTGCCAGCAGTCTTAGCGGGAGCCTCACAGATACGCAGTATTTT
TRBV7-2	16	-	-	TRBJ2-2	CASSSSLGTNTGELFF	TGTGCCAGCAGCTCCTCCTTGGGTACGAACACCGGGGAGCTGTTTTTT
TRBV5-5	17	-	-	TRBJ1-2	CASRTYGVGGPDYGYTF	TGTGCCAGCAGAACGTACGGGGTTGGGGGCCCCGACTATGGCTACACCTTC
TRBV5-1	14	-	-	TRBJ1-2	CASSQRARLDGYTF	TGCGCCAGCAGCCAACGGGCACGGTTGGATGGCTACACCTTC
TRBV15	17	-	-	TRBJ1-5	CATSPRAGSWSNQPQHF	TGTGCCACCAGCCCCCGGGCAGGCTCTTGGAGCAATCAGCCCCAGCATTTT
TRBV28	12	-	-	TRBJ1-4	CASGGGNEKLFF	TGTGCCAGCGGGGGGGGAAATGAAAAACTGTTTTTT
TRBV19	16	TRBD2	-	TRBJ2-5	CASSRGTSGYQETQYF	TGTGCCAGTAGTAGGGGGACTAGCGGATACCAAGAGACCCAGTACTTC
TRBV19	17	TRBD2	-	TRBJ2-7	CASSSVLRLAGGYEQYF	TGTGCCAGTAGTTCAGTTCTACGACTAGCGGGGGGCTACGAGCAGTACTTC
TRBV5-6	15	TRBD1	-	TRBJ2-1	CASSPGTGPWDEQFF	TGTGCCAGCAGCCCCGGGACAGGCCCATGGGATGAGCAGTTCTTC
TRBV4-1	16	-	-	TRBJ2-7	CASSRMDSRSSYEQYF	TGCGCCAGCAGCCGTATGGACTCTCGGAGCTCCTACGAGCAGTACTTC
TRBV28	14	-	once	TRBJ2-1	CASSDLADYNEQFF	TGTGCCAGCAGTGACTTAGCGGACTACAATGAGCAGTTCTTC
TRBV28	11	-	once	TRBJ2-7	CASRLSYEQYF	TGTGCCAGCCGGTTATCCTACGAGCAGTACTTC
TRBV10-1	15	-	-	TRBJ2-7	CASSELGRGTHEQYF	TGCGCCAGCAGTGAGTTGGGCAGGGGTACCCACGAGCAGTACTTC
TRBV28	14	-	-	TRBJ1-1	CASSLPDGNTEAFF	TGTGCCAGCAGTTTACCTGATGGGAACACTGAAGCTTTCTTT
TRBV2	14	TRBD2	-	TRBJ2-1	CASSTSGRGNEQFF	TGTGCCAGCAGTACTAGCGGGAGGGGCAATGAGCAGTTCTTC
TRBV5-1	14	-	-	TRBJ2-3	CASSLNGPTDTQYF	TGCGCCAGCAGCTTGAACGGGCCCACAGATACGCAGTATTTT
TRBV25-1	13	-	-	TRBJ2-1	CASRSSRQWKQFF	TGTGCCAGCAGATCTTCGCGGCAATGGAAGCAGTTCTTC
TRBV6-5	11	TRBD1	few	TRBJ1-1	CASSLDREAFF	TGTGCCAGCAGCCTCGACAGGGAGGCTTTCTTT
TRBV5-4	14	-	once	TRBJ2-7	CASSFRQGSYEQYF	TGTGCCAGCAGCTTCCGGCAGGGCTCCTACGAGCAGTACTTC
TRBV30	14	-	-	TRBJ1-1	CAWSTRGYNTEAFF	TGTGCCTGGAGTACCCGTGGGTACAACACTGAAGCTTTCTTT
TRBV7-2	15	TRBD1	-	TRBJ2-7	CASSSRDRGVYEQYF	TGTGCCAGCAGCTCCCGGGACAGGGGAGTATACGAGCAGTACTTC
TRBV7-2	14	-	-	TRBJ2-4	CASTRGGAKNIQYF	TGTGCCAGCACCAGGGGGGGAGCCAAAAACATTCAGTACTTC
TRBV25-1	15	TRBD1	-	TRBJ1-4	CASSGGQGIEEKLFF	TGTGCCAGCAGTGGGGGACAGGGGATAGAGGAAAAACTGTTTTTT